The rows below give T cell receptor beta chains drawn from one sample of a study of T cells after yellow fever vaccination. MiXCR, applied by TCRdb to the 5' RACE reads, yields one record per CDR3 protein. The sample contains about 210,000 distinct CDR3 sequences, under 3.5% of which appear only once. The sequencing used CD4+ T cells sorted from PBMCs, collected 10 days after the yellow fever booster vaccination. These receptors were taken from a young man who received the YFV17D yellow fever vaccine. CDR3s leave out the opening cysteine and the closing phenylalanine or tryptophan. Clone sizes are given selectively: once, few, many, or a class where the clone is expanded.

cdr3_length j_call v_call clone_size cdr3_aa
13 TRBJ1-2 TRBV4-3 many ASSQVIGVGYGYT
12 TRBJ2-3 TRBV10-2 many ASSEQGRTDTQY
11 TRBJ1-6 TRBV20-1 few SAGGTGISPLH
11 TRBJ2-5 TRBV20-1 many SALPGPQKAQY
14 TRBJ2-5 TRBV4-1 many ASSQASIGIEGTQY
13 TRBJ2-7 TRBV24-1 few ATAGDRGFSYEQY
14 TRBJ1-4 TRBV7-2 . ASSLQTGMVNEKLF
9 TRBJ1-6 TRBV21-1 many ASRRGSPLH
13 TRBJ2-3 TRBV14 . ASSQGMISTDTQY
14 TRBJ2-1 TRBV5-1 many ASSLEAYSFYNEQF
12 TRBJ1-1 TRBV27 many ASSLGYLNTEAF
14 TRBJ2-3 TRBV28 few ASSPESVSSGDTQY
10 TRBJ1-2 TRBV7-2 many ASSLDGYGYT
11 TRBJ1-5 TRBV20-1 many SAPTFLNQPQH
12 TRBJ2-1 TRBV5-4 few ASSFSSSYNEQF
10 TRBJ1-3 TRBV20-1 few SARTGRHTIY
13 TRBJ2-1 TRBV19 many ASSISKSSYNEQF
11 TRBJ2-4 TRBV6-2/TRBV6-3 many ASKGAAKNIQY
11 TRBJ1-2 TRBV29-1 many SVGQGTNYGYT
13 TRBJ1-1 TRBV5-1 many ASSSEGFSDTEAF
12 TRBJ1-5 TRBV30 few AWSHLTGNQPQH
15 TRBJ2-5 TRBV7-8 . ASSLGLAGVWGETQY
13 TRBJ2-1 TRBV11-1 many ASSIISGQGVEQF
11 TRBJ1-1 TRBV5-1 few ASSYRQNTEAF
12 TRBJ1-1 TRBV7-2 many ASSLGGEVTEAF
12 TRBJ1-4 TRBV20-1 . SARGGAGGEKLF
15 TRBJ2-3 TRBV7-9 many ASSLEGLAGSTDTQY
10 TRBJ1-6 TRBV4-3 . ASSQAQGRLH
14 TRBJ2-7 TRBV5-1 many ASSSSSGGRSYEQY
10 TRBJ2-1 TRBV12-3/TRBV12-4 many ASSPSLREQF
12 TRBJ1-2 TRBV9 . ASSERGQGLGYT
12 TRBJ2-5 TRBV20-1 . SADLSPGGETQY